This TCR beta chain derives from a study of control samples from healthy donors and cancer patients. This CDR3 spans 14 amino acids. Germline assignment: CDR1 ENHRY and CDR2 SYGVKD. V gave up 2 bases and J gave up 7 bases; unmatched junction bases: 1. The repertoire was sequenced with immunoSEQ multiplex PCR; TCRdb's copy has only in-frame clones and lacks some. The sample lists around 150,000 clones, about 94% occurring once. The sequenced sample was PBMCs. The chain joins TRBV10-3 to TRBJ1-6, with 8 bases identical to TRBD1. The origin of this receptor is a man between 60 and 70 years old with colorectal cancer. The CDR3 region is CAISERQGNSPLHF. The CDR3 region has the DNA TGTGCCATCAGTGAGAGACAGGGGAATTCACCCCTCCACTTT.